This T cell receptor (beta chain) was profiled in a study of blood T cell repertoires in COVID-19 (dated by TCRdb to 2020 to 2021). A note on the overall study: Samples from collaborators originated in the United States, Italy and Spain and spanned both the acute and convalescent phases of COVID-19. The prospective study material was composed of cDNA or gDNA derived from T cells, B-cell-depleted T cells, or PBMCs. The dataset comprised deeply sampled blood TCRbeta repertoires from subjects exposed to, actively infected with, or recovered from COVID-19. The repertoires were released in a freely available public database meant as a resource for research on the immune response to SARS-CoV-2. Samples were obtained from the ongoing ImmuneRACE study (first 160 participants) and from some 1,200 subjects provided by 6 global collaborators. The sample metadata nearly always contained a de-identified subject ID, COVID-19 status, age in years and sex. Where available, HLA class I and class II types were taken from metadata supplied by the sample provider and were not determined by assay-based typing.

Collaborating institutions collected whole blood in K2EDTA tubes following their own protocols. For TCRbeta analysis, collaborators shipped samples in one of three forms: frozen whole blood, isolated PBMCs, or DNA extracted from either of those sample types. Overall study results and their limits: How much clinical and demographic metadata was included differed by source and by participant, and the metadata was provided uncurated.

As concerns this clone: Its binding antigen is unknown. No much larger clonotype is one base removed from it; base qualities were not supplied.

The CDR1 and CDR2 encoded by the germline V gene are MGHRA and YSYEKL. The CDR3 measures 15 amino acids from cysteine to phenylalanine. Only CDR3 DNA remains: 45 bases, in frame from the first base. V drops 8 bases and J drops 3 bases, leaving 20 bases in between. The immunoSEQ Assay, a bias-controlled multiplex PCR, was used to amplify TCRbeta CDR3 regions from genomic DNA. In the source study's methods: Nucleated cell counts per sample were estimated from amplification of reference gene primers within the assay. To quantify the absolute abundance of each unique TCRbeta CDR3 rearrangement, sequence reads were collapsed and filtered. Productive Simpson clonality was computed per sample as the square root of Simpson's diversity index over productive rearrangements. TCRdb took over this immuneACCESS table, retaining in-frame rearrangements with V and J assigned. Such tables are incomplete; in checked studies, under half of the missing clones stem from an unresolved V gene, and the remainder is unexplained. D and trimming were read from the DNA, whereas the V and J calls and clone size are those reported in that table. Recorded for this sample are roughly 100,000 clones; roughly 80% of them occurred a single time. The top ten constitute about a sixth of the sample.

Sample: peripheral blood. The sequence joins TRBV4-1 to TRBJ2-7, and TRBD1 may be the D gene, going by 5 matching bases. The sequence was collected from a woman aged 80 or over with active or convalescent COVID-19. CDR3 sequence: CASGLARGQDYEQYF. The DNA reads TGCGCCAGCGGCCTCGCCCGAGGACAAGACTACGAGCAGTACTTC.